This T cell receptor beta chain was found in a study of blood T cell repertoires in COVID-19. In the study overall: The study drew acute and convalescent COVID-19 samples from the United States, Italy and Spain.

The CDR3 is 15 residues long. Germline CDR1 reads LNHDA; CDR2 reads SQIVND (reference sequence). Trimming took off 5 bases at V and 3 bases at J, with 13 bases between the two ends. Original data processing: Quantification of nucleated cells was approximated via reference gene primer amplification. The data were produced by immunoSEQ multiplex PCR, yet TCRdb's version contains in-frame clones alone and is incomplete. That table furnishes V, J and clone size, whereas the DNA furnished D and trimming. The profile shows about 190,000 clones, 90% of them singletons. Material for sequencing was peripheral blood. The sequence was collected from a middle-aged man with acute or convalescent COVID-19. This chain connects TRBV19 to TRBJ2-2; a possible D gene is TRBD2 (6 bases). As DNA, the CDR3 is TGTGCCAGTAGTTCCGGGGACTTATACACCGGGGAGCTGTTTTTT. Amino acid sequence: CASSSGDLYTGELFF. The whole variable domain, remainder taken from reference TRBV19 and TRBJ2-2, is DGGITQSPKYLFRKEGQNVTLSCEQNLNHDAMYWYRQDPGQGLRLIYYSQIVNDFQKGDIAEGYSVSREKKESFPLTVTSAQKNPTAFYLCASSSGDLYTGELFFGEGSRLTVL.